This T cell receptor beta chain was observed in a study of blood T cell repertoires in COVID-19. Across the study: Collection of acute and convalescent COVID-19 samples took place in the United States, Italy and Spain. T cells, B-cell-depleted T cells, or PBMCs supplied cDNA or gDNA.

As handled by the study authors: Amplification with reference gene primers provided the estimates of nucleated cell counts. Repertoires were generated with immunoSEQ multiplex PCR, while TCRdb's copy carries only in-frame clones and drops some. Clone size and the V and J calls come from that table; the DNA yielded D and trimming. The repertoire has a few hundred thousand clones, approximately 90% of them found once; the top ten carry 6.9%. The sequenced sample was peripheral blood. The source is a woman aged 25 to 39 who had recovered from COVID-19.

In DNA, the CDR3 is TGTGCCACCAGTGAAGCTTCTAATGAAAAACTGTTTTTT. Translating it yields CATSEASNEKLFF. The chain carries TRBV24-1 and TRBJ1-4; D not resolved. Trimming cost V 4 bases and J 3 bases, with 5 bases left between them. Germline CDR1 reads KGHDR; CDR2 reads SFDVKD. The CDR3 totals 13 residues.